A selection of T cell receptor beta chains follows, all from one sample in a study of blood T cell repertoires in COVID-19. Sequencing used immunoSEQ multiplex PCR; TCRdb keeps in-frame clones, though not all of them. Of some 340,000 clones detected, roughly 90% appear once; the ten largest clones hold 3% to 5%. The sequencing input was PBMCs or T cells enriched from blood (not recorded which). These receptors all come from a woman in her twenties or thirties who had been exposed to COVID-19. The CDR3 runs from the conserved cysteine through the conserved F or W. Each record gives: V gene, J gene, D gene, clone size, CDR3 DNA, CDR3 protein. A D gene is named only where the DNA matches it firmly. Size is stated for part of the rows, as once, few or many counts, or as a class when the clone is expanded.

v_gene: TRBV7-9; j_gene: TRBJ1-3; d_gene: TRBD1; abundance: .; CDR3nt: TGTGCCAGCAGCTGGGCGGCAGGGGGTGGAAACACCATATATTTT; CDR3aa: CASSWAAGGGNTIYF
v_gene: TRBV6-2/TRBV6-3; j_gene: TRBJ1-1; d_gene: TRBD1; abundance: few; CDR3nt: TGTGCCAGCAGCCTCAGGGGGCAGGGCACTGAAGCTTTCTTT; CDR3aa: CASSLRGQGTEAFF
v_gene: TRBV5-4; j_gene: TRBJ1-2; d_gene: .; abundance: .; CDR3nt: TGTGCCACCCGGAGACAGGACTCTCCATACACCTTC; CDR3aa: CATRRQDSPYTF
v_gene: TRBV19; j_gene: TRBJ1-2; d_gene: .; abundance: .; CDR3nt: TGTGCCAGTAGTCCCCGGAGGGTTTATGGCTACACCTTC; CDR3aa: CASSPRRVYGYTF
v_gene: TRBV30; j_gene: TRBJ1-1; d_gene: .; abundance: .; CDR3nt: TGTGCCTGGACGAGCGGGGCTGAAGCTTTCTTT; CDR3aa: CAWTSGAEAFF
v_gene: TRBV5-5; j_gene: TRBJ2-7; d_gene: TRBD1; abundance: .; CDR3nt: TGTGCCAGCACAGGGGGCCTGCTGCCCTACGAGCAGTACTTC; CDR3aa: CASTGGLLPYEQYF
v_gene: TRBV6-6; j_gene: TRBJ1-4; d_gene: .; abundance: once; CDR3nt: TGTGCCAGCAGTCCCCGGGATCCCGACCTTAATGAAAAACTGTTTTTT; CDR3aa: CASSPRDPDLNEKLFF
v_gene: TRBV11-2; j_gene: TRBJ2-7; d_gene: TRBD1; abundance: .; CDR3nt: TGTGCCAGCAGCTCCGGGACAGGGGCCTACGAGCAGTACTTC; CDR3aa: CASSSGTGAYEQYF
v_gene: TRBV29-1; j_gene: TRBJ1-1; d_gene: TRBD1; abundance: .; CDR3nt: TGCAGCCCTGGGGTACAGGGGAGCACTGAAGCTTTCTTT; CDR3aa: CSPGVQGSTEAFF
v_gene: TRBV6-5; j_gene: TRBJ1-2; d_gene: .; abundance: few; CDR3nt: TGTGCCAGCAGTTACTCAATCAGGGCCTATGGCTACACCTTC; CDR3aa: CASSYSIRAYGYTF
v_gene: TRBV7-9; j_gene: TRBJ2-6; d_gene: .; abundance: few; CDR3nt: TGTGCCAGCAAGGGCGGGCCCTACTCTGGGGCCAACGTCCTGACTTTC; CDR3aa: CASKGGPYSGANVLTF
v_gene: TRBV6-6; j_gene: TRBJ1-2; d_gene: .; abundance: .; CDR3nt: TGTGCCAGCAGTTACGTTAGAGGGTCCTATGGCTACACCTTC; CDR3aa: CASSYVRGSYGYTF
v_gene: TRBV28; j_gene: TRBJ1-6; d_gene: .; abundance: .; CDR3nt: TGTGCCAGCAGTTTATACCTCGGACGCCGGGGATCACCCCTCCACTTT; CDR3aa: CASSLYLGRRGSPLHF
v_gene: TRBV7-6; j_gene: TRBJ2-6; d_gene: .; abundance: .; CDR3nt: TGTGCCAGCAGCTCTCCAAAGCAACAGGGACCCTACTCTGGGGCCAACGTCCTGACTTTC; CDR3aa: CASSSPKQQGPYSGANVLTF
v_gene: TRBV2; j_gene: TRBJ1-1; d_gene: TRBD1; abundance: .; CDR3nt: TGTGCCAGCAGCAAAAACAGGGGGCTGGGCACTGAAGCTTTCTTT; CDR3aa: CASSKNRGLGTEAFF
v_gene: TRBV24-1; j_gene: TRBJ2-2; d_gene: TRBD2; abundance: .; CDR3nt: TGTGCCACCAGCGCTAGCGGGGGGGCCGGCACCGGGGAGCTGTTTTTT; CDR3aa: CATSASGGAGTGELFF
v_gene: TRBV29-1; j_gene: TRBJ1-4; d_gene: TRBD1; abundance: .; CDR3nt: TGCAGCGCCGGGACAGGGGGCGTTGAAAAACTGTTTTTT; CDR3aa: CSAGTGGVEKLFF
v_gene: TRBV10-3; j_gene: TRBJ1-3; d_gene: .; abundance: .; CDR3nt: TGTGCCATCAGTGCGTTCGACTACTCTGGAAACACCATATATTTT; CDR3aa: CAISAFDYSGNTIYF
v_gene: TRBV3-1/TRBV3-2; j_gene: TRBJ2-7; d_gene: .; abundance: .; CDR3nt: TGTGCCAGCAGCTCCGCTGGAGGAGATACATACGAGCAGTACTTC; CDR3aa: CASSSAGGDTYEQYF
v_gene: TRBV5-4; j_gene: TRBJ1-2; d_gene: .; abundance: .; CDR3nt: TGTGCCAGCAGCTTGGCCAGTGGCTATGGCTACACCTTC; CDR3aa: CASSLASGYGYTF
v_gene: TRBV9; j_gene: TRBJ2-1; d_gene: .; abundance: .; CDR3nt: TGTGCCAGCAGCCGAACTAGCCTTTCCTACAATGAGCAGTTCTTC; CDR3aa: CASSRTSLSYNEQFF
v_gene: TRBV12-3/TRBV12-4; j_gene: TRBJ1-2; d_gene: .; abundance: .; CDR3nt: TGTGCCAGCAGTCGACAGACCTACTATGGCTACACCTTC; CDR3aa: CASSRQTYYGYTF
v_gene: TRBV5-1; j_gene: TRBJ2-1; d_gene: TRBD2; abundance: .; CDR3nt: TGCGCCAGCAGCGAGAGTCTAGCGGGGCTCTCCTACAATGAGCAGTTCTTC; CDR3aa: CASSESLAGLSYNEQFF
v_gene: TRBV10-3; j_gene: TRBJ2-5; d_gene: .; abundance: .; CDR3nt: TGTGCCATCAGTGAGTCAATGGGGGCGGAGACCCAGTACTTC; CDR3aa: CAISESMGAETQYF
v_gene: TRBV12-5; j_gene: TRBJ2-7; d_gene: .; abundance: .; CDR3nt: TGTGCTAGTGGTTTGGTCGAGCAGGACTACGAGCAGTACTTC; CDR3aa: CASGLVEQDYEQYF
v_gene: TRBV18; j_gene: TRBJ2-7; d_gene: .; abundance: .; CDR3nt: TGTGCCAGCTCACCGGAGGGCGGAGAGCAGTACTTC; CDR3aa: CASSPEGGEQYF
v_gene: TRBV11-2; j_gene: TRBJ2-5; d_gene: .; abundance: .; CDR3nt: TGTGCCAGCAGCTCGGGAGAGACCCAGTACTTC; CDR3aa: CASSSGETQYF
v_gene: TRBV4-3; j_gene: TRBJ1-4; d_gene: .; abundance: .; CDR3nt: TGCGCCAGCAGCCCCCAGGTTGGGGAAAAACTGTTTTTT; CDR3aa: CASSPQVGEKLFF
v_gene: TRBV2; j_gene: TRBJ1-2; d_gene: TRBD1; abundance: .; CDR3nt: TGTGCCAGCAGTAGACCGGGACAGACATATGGCTACACCTTC; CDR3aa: CASSRPGQTYGYTF
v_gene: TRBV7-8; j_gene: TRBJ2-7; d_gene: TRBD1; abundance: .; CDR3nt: TGTGCCAGCAGCCCAAACAGGGGCTCGTCCTACGAGCAGTACTTC; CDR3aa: CASSPNRGSSYEQYF
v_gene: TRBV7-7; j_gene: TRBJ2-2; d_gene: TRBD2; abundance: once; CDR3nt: TGTGCCAGCAGCCCCCGGGGGGTAGGCACCGGGGAGCTGTTTTTT; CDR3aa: CASSPRGVGTGELFF
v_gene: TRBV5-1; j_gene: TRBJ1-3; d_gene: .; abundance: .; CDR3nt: TGCGCCAGCAGCTTGGGCAGTCAAGGAGACACCATATATTTT; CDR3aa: CASSLGSQGDTIYF
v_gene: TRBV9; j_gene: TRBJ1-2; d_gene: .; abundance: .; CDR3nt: TGTGCCAGCAGCGCCCGCAGGGAAGGCTATGGCTACACCTTC; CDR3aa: CASSARREGYGYTF
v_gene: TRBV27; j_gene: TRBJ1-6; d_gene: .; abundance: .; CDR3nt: TGTGCCAGCAGTCCTTCTTGGGGCAGCGCCGGGCCCCTCCACTTT; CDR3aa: CASSPSWGSAGPLHF
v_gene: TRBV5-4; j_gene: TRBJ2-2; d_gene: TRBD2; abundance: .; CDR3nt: TGTGCCAGCAGCTTGATGGGGGGGTTGAACACCGGGGAGCTGTTTTTT; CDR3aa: CASSLMGGLNTGELFF
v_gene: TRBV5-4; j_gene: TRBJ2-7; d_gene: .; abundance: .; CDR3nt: TGTGCCAGCAGCTCCATGACTAGTTTCGGCTACGAGCAGTACTTC; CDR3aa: CASSSMTSFGYEQYF
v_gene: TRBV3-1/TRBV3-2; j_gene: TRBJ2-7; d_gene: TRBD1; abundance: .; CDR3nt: TGTGCCAGCAGCCCCGGGACAGCTTATAGCTCCTACGAGCAGTACTTC; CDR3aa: CASSPGTAYSSYEQYF
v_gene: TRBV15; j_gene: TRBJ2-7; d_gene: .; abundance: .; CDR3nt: TGTGCCACCAGCAGAGGCCCCCCAGGCGGGACCACCTACGAGCAGTACTTC; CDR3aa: CATSRGPPGGTTYEQYF
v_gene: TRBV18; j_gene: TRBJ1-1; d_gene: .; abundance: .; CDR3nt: TGTGCCAGCTCACCAAACAGGAACACTGAAGCTTTCTTT; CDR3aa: CASSPNRNTEAFF
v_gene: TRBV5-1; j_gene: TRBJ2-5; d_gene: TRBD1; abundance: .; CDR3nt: TGCGCCAGCAGTCCGTGGACAGGATCTCAACAAGAGACCCAGTACTTC; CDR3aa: CASSPWTGSQQETQYF
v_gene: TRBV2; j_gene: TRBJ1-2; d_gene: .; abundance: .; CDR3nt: TGTGCCAGCAGTGTCGACCTAGGTCCCTACTATGGCTACACCTTC; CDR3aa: CASSVDLGPYYGYTF
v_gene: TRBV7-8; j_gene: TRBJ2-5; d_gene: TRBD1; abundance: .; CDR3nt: TGTGCCAGCAGCCCCGGGACAGGGGTCGGGGAGACCCAGTACTTC; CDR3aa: CASSPGTGVGETQYF
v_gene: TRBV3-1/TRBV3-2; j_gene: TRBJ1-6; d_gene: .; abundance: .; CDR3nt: TGTGCCAGCAGGCAGGGTGCCCATAATTCACCCCTCCACTTT; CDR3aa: CASRQGAHNSPLHF
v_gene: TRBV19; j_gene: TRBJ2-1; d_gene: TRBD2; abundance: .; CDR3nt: TGTGCCAGTAGTATAGTGGGGAGGGGCTCTGGAGGACGCAATGAGCAGTTCTTC; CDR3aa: CASSIVGRGSGGRNEQFF
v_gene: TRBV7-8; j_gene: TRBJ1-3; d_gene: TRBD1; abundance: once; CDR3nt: TGTGCCAGCAGCCTGGACAGGAACTCTGGAAACACCATATATTTT; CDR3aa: CASSLDRNSGNTIYF
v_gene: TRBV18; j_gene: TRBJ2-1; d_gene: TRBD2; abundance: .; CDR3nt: TGTGCCAGCTCACCAGGGACTAGCGGGGGGTCCTACAATGAGCAGTTCTTC; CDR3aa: CASSPGTSGGSYNEQFF
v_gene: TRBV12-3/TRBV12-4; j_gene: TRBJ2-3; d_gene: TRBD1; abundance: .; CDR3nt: TGTGCCAGCAACAGGGGTCCGGAGTATTTT; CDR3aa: CASNRGPEYF
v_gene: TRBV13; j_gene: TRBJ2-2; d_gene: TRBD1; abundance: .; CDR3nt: TGTGCCAGCAGCTCCTTACAGGGGGTGAACACCGGGGAGCTGTTTTTT; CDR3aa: CASSSLQGVNTGELFF
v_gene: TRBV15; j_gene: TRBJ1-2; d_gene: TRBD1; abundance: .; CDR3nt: TGTGCCACCAGCAGGACAGGGGGCGGTAGCTATGGCTACACCTTC; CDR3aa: CATSRTGGGSYGYTF